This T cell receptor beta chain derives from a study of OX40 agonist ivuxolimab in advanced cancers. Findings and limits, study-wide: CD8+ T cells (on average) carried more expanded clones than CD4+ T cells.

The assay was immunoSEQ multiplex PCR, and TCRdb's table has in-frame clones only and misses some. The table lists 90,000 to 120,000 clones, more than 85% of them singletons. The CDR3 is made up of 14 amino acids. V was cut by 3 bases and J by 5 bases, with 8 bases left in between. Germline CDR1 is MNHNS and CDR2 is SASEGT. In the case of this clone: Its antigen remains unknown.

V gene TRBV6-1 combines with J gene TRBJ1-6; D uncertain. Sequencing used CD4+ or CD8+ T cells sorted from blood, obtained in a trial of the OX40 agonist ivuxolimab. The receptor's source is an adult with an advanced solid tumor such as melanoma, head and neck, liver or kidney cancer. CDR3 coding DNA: TGTGCCAGCAGTGATTGGTCAGATAATTCACCCCTCCACTTT. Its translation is CASSDWSDNSPLHF.